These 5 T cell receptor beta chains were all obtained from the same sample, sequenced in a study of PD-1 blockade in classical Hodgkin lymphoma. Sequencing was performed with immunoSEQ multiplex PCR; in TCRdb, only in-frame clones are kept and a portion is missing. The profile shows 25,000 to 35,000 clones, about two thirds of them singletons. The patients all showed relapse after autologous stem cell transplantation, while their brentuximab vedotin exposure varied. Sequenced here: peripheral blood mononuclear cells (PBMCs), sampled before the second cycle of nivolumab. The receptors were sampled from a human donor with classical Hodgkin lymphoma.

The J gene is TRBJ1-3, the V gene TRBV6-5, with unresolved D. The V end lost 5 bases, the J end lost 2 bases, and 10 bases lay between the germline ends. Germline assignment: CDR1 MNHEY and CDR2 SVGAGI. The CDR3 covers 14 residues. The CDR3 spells CASSEEGAGNTIYF. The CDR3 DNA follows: TGTGCCAGCAGTGAAGAGGGAGCTGGAAACACCATATATTTT.

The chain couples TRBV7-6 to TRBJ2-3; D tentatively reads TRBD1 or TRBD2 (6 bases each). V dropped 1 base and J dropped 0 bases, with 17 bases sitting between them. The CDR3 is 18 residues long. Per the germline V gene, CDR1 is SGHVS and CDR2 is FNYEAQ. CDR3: CASSLVGGTRTSTDTQYF. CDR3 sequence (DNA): TGTGCCAGCAGCTTAGTTGGCGGGACACGGACTAGCACAGATACGCAGTATTTT.

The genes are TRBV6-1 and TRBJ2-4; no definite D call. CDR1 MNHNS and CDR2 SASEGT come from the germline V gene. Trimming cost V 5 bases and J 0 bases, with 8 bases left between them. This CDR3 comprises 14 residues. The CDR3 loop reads CASSKEVAKNIQYF. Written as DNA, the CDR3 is TGTGCCAGCAGTAAAGAGGTAGCCAAAAACATTCAGTACTTC.

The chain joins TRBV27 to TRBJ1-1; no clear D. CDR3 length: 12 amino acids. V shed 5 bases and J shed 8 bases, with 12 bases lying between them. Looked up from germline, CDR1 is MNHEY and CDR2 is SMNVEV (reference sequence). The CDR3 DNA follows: TGTGCCAGCAGTCTCACAAAAGGGGAAGCTTTCTTT. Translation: CASSLTKGEAFF.

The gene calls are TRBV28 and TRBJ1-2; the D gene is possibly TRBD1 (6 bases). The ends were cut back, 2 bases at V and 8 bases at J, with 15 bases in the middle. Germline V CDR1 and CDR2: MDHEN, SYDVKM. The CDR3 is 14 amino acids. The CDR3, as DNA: TGTGCCAGCAGTTTAAGTTGGGGGCCCGGCGGCTACACCTTC. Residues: CASSLSWGPGGYTF.